This T cell receptor beta chain appears in the sequencing data of a study of T cells after yellow fever vaccination. Each CDR3 protein is one row after TCRdb ran MiXCR on the 5' RACE reads. The table has 300,000 to 350,000 distinct CDR3 sequences, around a tenth seen once; the top ten hold under 4%. From germline, CDR1 is DFQATT and CDR2 SNEGSKA (reference sequence). The CDR3 contains 15 residues. Trimming at V came to 5 bases and at J to 1 base, leaving 8 bases not matched to a gene. The clonotype was recovered from a man younger than 35 who received the YFV17D yellow fever vaccine. V and J are TRBV20-1 and TRBJ2-3; 8 positions agree with TRBD2. The specimen comprised CD4+ T cells sorted from PBMCs, sampled 45 days after the yellow fever booster vaccination. CDR3 nucleotides: TGCAGTGCTCCCCGGCGGGGGGCCGGCACAGATACGCAGTATTTT. Translated: CSAPRRGAGTDTQYF.